These T cell receptor beta chains were read from a single sample in a study of resident and recirculating memory T cells in vitiligo. Assay used: immunoSEQ multiplex PCR; TCRdb lists only in-frame clones, some missing. Among 65,000 to 80,000 clones listed, 92% were seen once. The sequencing sample was made of blood. All receptors come from a male donor with vitiligo. CDR3s include the opening cysteine and the closing phenylalanine or tryptophan. A D gene is named only where the DNA matches it firmly. Clone size, where shown, is once, few, many, or a class for clones that have expanded.

d_call,v_call,j_call,clone_size,cdr3_aa,cdr3_nt
NA,TRBV7-9,TRBJ2-3,NA,CASSPWTLVDTQYF,TGTGCCAGCAGCCCCTGGACTCTGGTAGATACGCAGTATTTT
TRBD2,TRBV18,TRBJ2-5,once,CASSPLGSGMGETQYF,TGTGCCAGCTCACCACTGGGTAGCGGGATGGGAGAGACCCAGTACTTC
NA,TRBV10-2,TRBJ2-7,once,CASSENRMYEQYF,TGCGCCAGCAGTGAGAACAGAATGTACGAGCAGTACTTC
NA,TRBV14,TRBJ1-4,few,CASNLMGQGEKLFF,TGTGCCAGCAACCTAATGGGCCAGGGTGAAAAACTGTTTTTT
TRBD1,TRBV7-2,TRBJ2-2,NA,CASSLRTGGTGELFF,TGTGCCAGCAGCTTGCGGACAGGGGGCACCGGGGAGCTGTTTTTT
NA,TRBV19,TRBJ1-5,NA,CASSIRGSGLNHVPQHF,TGTGCCAGTAGTATAAGGGGGTCAGGGTTGAATCATGTACCCCAGCATTTT
TRBD1,TRBV27,TRBJ2-1,NA,CASRPQTGRGYNEQFF,TGTGCCAGCAGACCACAGACAGGGAGAGGATACAATGAGCAGTTCTTC
NA,TRBV9,TRBJ2-5,NA,CASIRDTKYQETQYF,TGTGCCAGCATCCGAGACACCAAGTACCAAGAGACCCAGTACTTC
NA,TRBV27,TRBJ2-5,NA,CASSLRTRETQYF,TGTGCCAGCAGTTTAAGGACAAGGGAGACCCAGTACTTC
TRBD2,TRBV5-6,TRBJ2-5,NA,CASSPLSGRAWGETQYF,TGTGCCAGCAGCCCCCTTAGCGGGAGGGCTTGGGGGGAGACCCAGTACTTC
NA,TRBV7-9,TRBJ2-1,NA,CASSPPGGSKYNEQFF,TGTGCCAGCAGCCCGCCAGGGGGGAGTAAGTACAATGAGCAGTTCTTC
TRBD2,TRBV4-1,TRBJ2-7,once,CASSQDSTSGFPYEQYF,TGCGCCAGCAGCCAAGATTCGACTAGCGGGTTTCCCTACGAGCAGTACTTC
TRBD2,TRBV11-3,TRBJ2-5,NA,CASSPVTTSGGQETQYF,TGTGCCAGCAGCCCGGTAACGACTAGCGGGGGACAAGAGACCCAGTACTTC
TRBD1,TRBV7-2,TRBJ1-2,NA,CASSSGQGFYGYTF,TGTGCCAGCAGCTCGGGACAGGGATTCTATGGCTACACCTTC
TRBD1,TRBV11-2,TRBJ2-7,NA,CASSLAGTGSYEQYF,TGTGCCAGCAGCTTGGCCGGGACAGGGTCTTACGAGCAGTACTTC
NA,TRBV9,TRBJ2-2,NA,CASSGRVSFGGELFF,TGTGCCAGCAGCGGCCGGGTCTCGTTTGGCGGGGAGCTGTTTTTT
TRBD1,TRBV18,TRBJ1-2,NA,CASSPLSGQGDFGYTF,TGTGCCAGCTCACCACTGTCGGGACAGGGGGATTTTGGCTACACCTTC
TRBD1,TRBV7-9,TRBJ2-2,few,CANEQGASTGELFF,TGTGCCAACGAACAGGGGGCAAGCACCGGGGAGCTGTTTTTT
NA,TRBV19,TRBJ1-1,NA,CASSIQGTEAFF,TGTGCCAGTAGTATTCAGGGAACTGAAGCTTTCTTT
NA,TRBV7-2,TRBJ1-1,once,CASSQGVGYNTEAFF,TGTGCCAGCAGCCAAGGGGTGGGGTACAACACTGAAGCTTTCTTT
NA,TRBV11-2,TRBJ1-1,NA,CASSSGQPNTEAFF,TGTGCCAGCAGCTCAGGACAGCCGAACACTGAAGCTTTCTTT
TRBD1,TRBV7-2,TRBJ2-7,NA,CASSGTGGFYEQYF,TGTGCCAGCAGCGGGACAGGGGGATTCTACGAGCAGTACTTC
TRBD1,TRBV6-6,TRBJ1-3,NA,CASSFTGVSGNTIYF,TGTGCCAGCAGTTTTACAGGGGTCTCTGGAAACACCATATATTTT
NA,TRBV5-5,TRBJ1-3,NA,CASNFGSPGNTIYF,TGTGCCAGCAACTTCGGGTCCCCTGGAAACACCATATATTTT
NA,TRBV27,TRBJ2-2,NA,CASAHYHTGELFF,TGTGCCAGCGCACACTACCACACCGGGGAGCTGTTTTTT
TRBD1,TRBV29-1,TRBJ2-5,NA,CSVVGQGVAQYF,TGCAGCGTTGTAGGGCAGGGGGTTGCCCAGTACTTC
TRBD2,TRBV5-4,TRBJ2-4,few,CASSPQAGAAGIQYF,TGTGCCAGCAGCCCGCAAGCGGGAGCCGCGGGCATTCAGTACTTC
NA,TRBV7-2,TRBJ2-7,NA,CASSLAFGSTDYEQYF,TGTGCCAGCAGCTTAGCGTTCGGTAGTACCGACTACGAGCAGTACTTC
NA,TRBV7-3,TRBJ2-1,NA,CASSLTGAVSSYNEQFF,TGTGCCAGCAGCTTAACAGGAGCGGTTAGCTCCTACAATGAGCAGTTCTTC
TRBD2,TRBV4-2,TRBJ2-5,NA,CASSRLVAGVGETQYF,TGTGCCAGCAGCCGCTTAGTAGCGGGAGTGGGAGAGACCCAGTACTTC
NA,TRBV28,TRBJ1-1,many,CATTAAGRDTEAFF,TGTGCCACTACGGCGGCGGGTCGGGACACTGAAGCTTTCTTT
NA,TRBV27,TRBJ2-5,NA,CADRKDPEYLRCRETQYF,TGTGCCGACAGAAAGGATCCCGAGTATCTGCGGTGTCGAGAGACCCAGTACTTC
TRBD2,TRBV6-4,TRBJ2-3,NA,CASSDGLAGPDTQYF,TGTGCCAGCAGTGACGGACTAGCGGGACCAGATACGCAGTATTTT
TRBD2,TRBV30,TRBJ2-7,NA,CAWSGAAGGNEQYF,TGTGCCTGGAGTGGAGCAGCGGGAGGTAACGAGCAGTACTTC
NA,TRBV5-6,TRBJ2-1,NA,CASSLDFDSSRVPNEQFF,TGTGCCAGCAGCTTGGATTTTGATAGTTCGCGGGTACCCAATGAGCAGTTCTTC
TRBD2,TRBV10-3,TRBJ2-3,NA,CAISATSGGLTDTQYF,TGTGCCATCAGTGCGACTAGCGGGGGTCTCACAGATACGCAGTATTTT
TRBD2,TRBV4-3,TRBJ2-1,NA,CASSPGLAGEESYNEQFF,TGCGCCAGCAGCCCGGGACTAGCGGGAGAAGAATCCTACAATGAGCAGTTCTTC
NA,TRBV11-3,TRBJ2-7,NA,CASSLDPGGNEQYF,TGTGCCAGCAGCTTAGATCCCGGAGGGAACGAGCAGTACTTC
NA,TRBV5-1,TRBJ2-3,NA,CASSVLSTDTQYF,TGCGCCAGCAGCGTATTAAGCACAGATACGCAGTATTTT
NA,TRBV18,TRBJ2-7,NA,CASSIGGYEQYF,TGTGCCAGCTCGATCGGGGGCTACGAGCAGTACTTC
NA,TRBV27,TRBJ1-2,NA,CASSPLGYGYTF,TGTGCCAGCAGTCCTCTAGGCTATGGCTACACCTTC
TRBD1,TRBV25-1,TRBJ1-2,NA,CASRQIPHSGQGGGGYTF,TGTGCCAGCAGGCAAATACCCCACTCGGGACAGGGCGGGGGGGGCTACACCTTC
NA,TRBV5-5,TRBJ1-1,few,CASSSTGLNTEAFF,TGTGCCAGCAGCTCGACAGGACTGAACACTGAAGCTTTCTTT
TRBD1,TRBV5-1,TRBJ2-7,NA,CASSSAGTGIEQYF,TGCGCCAGCAGCTCCGCCGGGACAGGGATCGAGCAGTACTTC
NA,TRBV28,TRBJ1-5,once,CASRDSDSLNQPQHF,TGTGCCAGCAGGGATTCGGACAGCCTCAATCAGCCCCAGCATTTT
TRBD1,TRBV18,TRBJ1-1,NA,CASSLDRGRTEAFF,TGTGCCAGCTCACTCGACAGGGGAAGGACTGAAGCTTTCTTT
NA,TRBV7-3,TRBJ2-7,NA,CASSWRPKDEQYF,TGTGCCAGCAGTTGGCGGCCAAAGGACGAGCAGTACTTC
TRBD1,TRBV5-1,TRBJ2-3,NA,CASSEPGQGLYF,TGCGCCAGCAGTGAACCGGGACAGGGTTTGTATTTT
NA,TRBV19,TRBJ2-1,NA,CASSISSYNEQFF,TGTGCCAGTAGTATTAGCAGTTACAATGAGCAGTTCTTC
NA,TRBV6-5,TRBJ1-2,once,CASSYHRDTTAGYTF,TGTGCCAGCAGTTACCATCGGGACACAACAGCTGGCTACACCTTC
NA,TRBV2,TRBJ2-1,NA,CASASTGLTYNEQFF,TGTGCCAGCGCGTCTACGGGACTGACCTACAATGAGCAGTTCTTC
TRBD2,TRBV18,TRBJ2-1,NA,CASSPRAGEFNEQFF,TGTGCCAGCTCACCACGAGCGGGAGAGTTCAATGAGCAGTTCTTC
TRBD2,TRBV9,TRBJ2-1,NA,CASSVSTSVSSYNEQFF,TGTGCCAGCAGCGTAAGTACTAGCGTCAGCTCCTACAATGAGCAGTTCTTC
NA,TRBV19,TRBJ2-3,NA,CASSPAGQNTDTQYF,TGTGCCAGTAGTCCGGCGGGACAGAACACAGATACGCAGTATTTT
TRBD1,TRBV6-4,TRBJ1-2,NA,CASSPRGQNYGYTF,TGTGCCAGCAGCCCCAGGGGGCAGAACTATGGCTACACCTTC